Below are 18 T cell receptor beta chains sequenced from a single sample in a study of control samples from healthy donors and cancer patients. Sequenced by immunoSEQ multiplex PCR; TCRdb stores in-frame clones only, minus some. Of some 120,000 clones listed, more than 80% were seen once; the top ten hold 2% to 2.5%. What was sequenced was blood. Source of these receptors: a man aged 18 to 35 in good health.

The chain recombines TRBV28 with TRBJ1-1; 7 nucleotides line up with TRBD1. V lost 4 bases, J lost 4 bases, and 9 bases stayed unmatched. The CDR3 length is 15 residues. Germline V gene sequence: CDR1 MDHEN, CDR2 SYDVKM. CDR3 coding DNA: TGTGCCAGCAGTTCCGCTCAGGGGGATGGCACTGAAGCTTTCTTT. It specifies CASSSAQGDGTEAFF.

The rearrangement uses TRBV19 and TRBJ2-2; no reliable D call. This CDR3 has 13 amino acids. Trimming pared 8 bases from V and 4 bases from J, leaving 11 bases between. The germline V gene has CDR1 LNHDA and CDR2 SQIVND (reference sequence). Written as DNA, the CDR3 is TGTGCCAGTGCGGTGACAAGCACCGGGGAGCTGTTTTTT. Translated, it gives CASAVTSTGELFF.

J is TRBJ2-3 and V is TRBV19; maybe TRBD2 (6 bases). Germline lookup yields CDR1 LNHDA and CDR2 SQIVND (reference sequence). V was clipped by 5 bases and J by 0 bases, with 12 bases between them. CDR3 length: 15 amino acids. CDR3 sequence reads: CASSPRDSSTDTQYF. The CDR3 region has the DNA TGTGCCAGTAGTCCCCGGGACTCTAGCACAGATACGCAGTATTTT.

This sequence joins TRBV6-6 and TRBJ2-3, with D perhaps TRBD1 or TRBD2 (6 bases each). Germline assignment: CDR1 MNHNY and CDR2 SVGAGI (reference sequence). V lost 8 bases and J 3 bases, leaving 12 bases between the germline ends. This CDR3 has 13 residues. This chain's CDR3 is CASGTGTTDTQYF. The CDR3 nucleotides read TGTGCCAGCGGCACAGGGACTACAGATACGCAGTATTTT.

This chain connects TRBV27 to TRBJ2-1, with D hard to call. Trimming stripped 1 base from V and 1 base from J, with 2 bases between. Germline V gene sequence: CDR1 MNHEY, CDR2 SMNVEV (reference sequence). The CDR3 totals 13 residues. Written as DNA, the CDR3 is TGTGCCAGCAGTTTATATTCCTACAATGAGCAGTTCTTC. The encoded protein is CASSLYSYNEQFF.

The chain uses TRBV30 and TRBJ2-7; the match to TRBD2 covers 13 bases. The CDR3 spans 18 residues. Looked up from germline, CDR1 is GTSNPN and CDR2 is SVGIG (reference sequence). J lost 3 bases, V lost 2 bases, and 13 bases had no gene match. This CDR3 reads CAWSQALPGLAGNYEQYF. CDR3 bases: TGTGCCTGGAGTCAAGCCTTGCCGGGACTAGCGGGGAACTACGAGCAGTACTTC.

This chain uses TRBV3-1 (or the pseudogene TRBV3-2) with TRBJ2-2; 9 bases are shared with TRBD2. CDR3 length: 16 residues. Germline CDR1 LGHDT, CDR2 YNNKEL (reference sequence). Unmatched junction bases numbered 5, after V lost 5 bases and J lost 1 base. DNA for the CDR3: TGTGCCAGCAGCGCCCAACTAGCGGGGAACACCGGGGAGCTGTTTTTT. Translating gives CASSAQLAGNTGELFF.

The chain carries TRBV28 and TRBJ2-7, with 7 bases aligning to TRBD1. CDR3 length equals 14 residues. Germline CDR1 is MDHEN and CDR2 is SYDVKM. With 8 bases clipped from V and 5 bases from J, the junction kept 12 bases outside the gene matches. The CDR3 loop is CASSPGTANNEQYV. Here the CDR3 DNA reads TGTGCCAGCTCGCCCGGGACAGCGAACAACGAGCAGTACGTC.

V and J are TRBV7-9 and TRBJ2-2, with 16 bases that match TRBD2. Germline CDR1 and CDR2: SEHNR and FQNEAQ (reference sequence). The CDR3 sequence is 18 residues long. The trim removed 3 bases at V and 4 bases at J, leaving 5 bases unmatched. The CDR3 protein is CASSLGLAGGPGTGELFF. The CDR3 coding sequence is TGTGCCAGCAGCTTGGGACTAGCGGGGGGGCCCGGCACCGGGGAGCTGTTTTTT.

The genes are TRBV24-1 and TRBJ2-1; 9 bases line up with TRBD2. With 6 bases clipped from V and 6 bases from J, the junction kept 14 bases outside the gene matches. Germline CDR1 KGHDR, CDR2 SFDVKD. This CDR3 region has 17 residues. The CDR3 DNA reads TGTGCCACCAGTCCTAAGGCCCCTAGCGGGGACACCAATGAGCAGTTCTTC. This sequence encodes CATSPKAPSGDTNEQFF.

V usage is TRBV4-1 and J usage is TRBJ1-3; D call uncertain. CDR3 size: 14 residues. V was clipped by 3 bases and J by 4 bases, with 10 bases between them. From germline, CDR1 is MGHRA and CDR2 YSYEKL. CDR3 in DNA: TGCGCCAGCAGCCATAAAGGGTTCGGAAACACCATATATTTT. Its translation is CASSHKGFGNTIYF.

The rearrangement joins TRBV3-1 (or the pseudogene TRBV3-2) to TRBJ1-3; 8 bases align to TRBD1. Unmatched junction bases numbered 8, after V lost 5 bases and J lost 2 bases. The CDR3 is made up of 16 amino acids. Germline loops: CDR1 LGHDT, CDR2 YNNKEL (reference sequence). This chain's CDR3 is CASSYRQGATGNTIYF. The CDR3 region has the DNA TGTGCCAGCAGCTACCGGCAGGGGGCCACTGGAAACACCATATATTTT.

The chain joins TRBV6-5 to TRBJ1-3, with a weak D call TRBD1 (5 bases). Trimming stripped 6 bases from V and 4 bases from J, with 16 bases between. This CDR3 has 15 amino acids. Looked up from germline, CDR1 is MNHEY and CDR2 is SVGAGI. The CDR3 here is CASRTPNGGGNTIYF. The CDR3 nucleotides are TGTGCCAGCAGGACCCCAAACGGGGGGGGAAACACCATATATTTT.

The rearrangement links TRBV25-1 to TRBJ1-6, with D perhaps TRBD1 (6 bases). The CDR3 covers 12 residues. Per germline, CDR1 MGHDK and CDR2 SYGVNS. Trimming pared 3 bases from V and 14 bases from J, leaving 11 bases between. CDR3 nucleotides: TGTGCCAGCAGTGAGGAGGGGGGAACCCTCCACTTT. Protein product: CASSEEGGTLHF. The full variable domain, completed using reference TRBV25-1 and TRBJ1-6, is EADIYQTPRYLVIGTGKKITLECSQTMGHDKMYWYQQDPGMELHLIHYSYGVNSTEKGDLSSESTVSRIRTEHFPLTLESARPSHTSQYLCASSEEGGTLHFGNGTRLTVT.

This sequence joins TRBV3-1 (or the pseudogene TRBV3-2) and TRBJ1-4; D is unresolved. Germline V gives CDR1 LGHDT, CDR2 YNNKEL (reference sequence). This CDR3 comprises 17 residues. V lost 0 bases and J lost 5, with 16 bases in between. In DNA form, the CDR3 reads TGTGCCAGCAGCCAAGAGTTTGCTGGGCCAGAGAATGAAAAACTGTTTTTT. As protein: CASSQEFAGPENEKLFF.

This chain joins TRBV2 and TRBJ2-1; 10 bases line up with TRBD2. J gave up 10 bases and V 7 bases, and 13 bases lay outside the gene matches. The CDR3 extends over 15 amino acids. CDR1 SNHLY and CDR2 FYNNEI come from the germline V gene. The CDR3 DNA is TGTGCCAGCAACCGGGGGACTAGCGCAGCCTCCGAGCAGTTCTTC. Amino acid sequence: CASNRGTSAASEQFF.

CDR3 bases: TGTGCCAGCAGCTTAAATGGTGGGCGGTTAATTAAAGAGACCCAGTACTTC. Residues: CASSLNGGRLIKETQYF. V usage is TRBV7-3 and J usage is TRBJ2-5; no clear D. This CDR3 spans 17 amino acids. Germline V gene data show CDR1 as SGHTA and CDR2 as FQGTGA. V was pared by 1 base and J by 3 bases, with 18 bases between.

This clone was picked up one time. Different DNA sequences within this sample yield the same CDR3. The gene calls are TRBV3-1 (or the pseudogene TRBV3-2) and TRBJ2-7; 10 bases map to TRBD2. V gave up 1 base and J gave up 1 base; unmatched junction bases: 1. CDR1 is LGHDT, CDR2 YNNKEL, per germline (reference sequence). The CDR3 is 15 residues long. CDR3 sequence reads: CASSQGLAGSYEQYV. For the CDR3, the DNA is TGTGCCAGCAGCCAAGGACTAGCGGGTTCCTACGAGCAGTACGTC.